The next 30 T cell receptor beta chains were all read from a single sample in a study of T-cell memory formation after mild COVID-19. TCRdb independently ran MiXCR on the 5' RACE reads; one entry per CDR3 protein. Counted here are roughly 260,000 distinct CDR3 sequences, roughly 15% occurring once; the ten biggest clones make up about 4%. Sequenced: PBMCs or a T cell subset sorted from them (not recorded which). These receptors all come from a man between 18 and 35 years old who had mild COVID-19 (a few samples of this study predate the infection). Cell type and time point are not known.

The chain links TRBV14 to TRBJ1-6; D is perhaps TRBD1 (5 bases). Trimming left V 4 bases short and J 8 bases short, with 9 bases between. This CDR3 comprises 13 residues. Germline V lookup: CDR1 SGHDN, CDR2 FVKESK. The CDR3 DNA reads as TGTGCCAGCAGCCGGGACGGGGATTCACCCCTCCACTTT. This encodes CASSRDGDSPLHF. The full variable domain, its missing parts supplied by reference TRBV14 and TRBJ1-6, is EAGVTQFPSHSVIEKGQTVTLRCDPISGHDNLYWYRRVMGKEIKFLLHFVKESKQDESGMPNNRFLAERTGGTYSTLKVQPAELEDSGVYFCASSRDGDSPLHFGNGTRLTVT.

The chain employs TRBV7-2 and TRBJ1-4; a possible D gene is TRBD1 (5 bases). Germline CDR1 is SGHTA and CDR2 is FQGNSA. The CDR3 is 14 residues long. Trimming left V 5 bases short and J 6 bases short, with 13 bases between. The CDR3 nucleotides are TGTGCCAGCAGCCCTACGGGGCTGTATGAAAAACTGTTTTTT. Its translation: CASSPTGLYEKLFF.

The chain recombines TRBV10-3 with TRBJ1-2, with TRBD1 as a possible D gene (5 bases). The CDR3 runs to 12 residues. CDR1 ENHRY and CDR2 SYGVKD come from the germline V gene. V lost 7 bases to trimming and J lost 8 bases, with 14 bases between them. CDR3 region: CAINKGMEGYTF. CDR3 DNA sequence: TGTGCCATCAATAAGGGGATGGAAGGCTACACCTTC.

The V gene is TRBV6-5, the J gene TRBJ1-5; D is unclear. This CDR3 has 16 residues. The germline CDR1 and CDR2 sequences are MNHEY and SVGAGI. V was pared by 2 bases and J by 0 bases, with 11 bases between. The CDR3 region is CASSYDMESSNQPQHF. The CDR3 coding sequence is TGTGCCAGCAGTTACGATATGGAGTCTAGCAATCAGCCCCAGCATTTT.

This chain connects TRBV5-1 to TRBJ2-1; a possible D gene is TRBD1 (5 bases). This CDR3 has 14 amino acids. From germline, CDR1 is SGHRS and CDR2 YFSETQ. Trimming removed 5 bases at V and 2 bases at J, with 11 bases between. CDR3 nucleotide sequence: TGCGCCAGCAGTAGTGACAGCACCTACAATGAGCAGTTCTTC. Translated, it gives CASSSDSTYNEQFF.

This clonotype was seen a handful of times. This sequence joins TRBV28 and TRBJ2-7, with 9 nucleotides matching TRBD1. CDR1 is MDHEN, CDR2 SYDVKM, per germline. The CDR3 has 15 amino acids. J was trimmed by 5 bases and V by 5 bases; bases with no gene match: 10. This CDR3 is CASSTPGTGIHEQYV. As DNA, the CDR3 is TGTGCCAGCAGTACCCCCGGGACAGGGATCCACGAGCAGTACGTC.

In its sample, this clonotype was seen many times. V and J are TRBV7-2 and TRBJ2-3; D remains ambiguous. This CDR3 spans 13 amino acids. Looked up from germline, CDR1 is SGHTA and CDR2 is FQGNSA. V gave up 5 bases and J gave up 1 base, with 7 bases separating them. This CDR3 is CASSPRRTDTQYF. The CDR3 DNA reads TGTGCCAGCAGCCCTCGTCGCACAGATACGCAGTATTTT.

In this sample, this clonotype turned up many times. This chain connects TRBV4-3 to TRBJ2-1; possible D gene TRBD2, 7 bases. Looked up from germline, CDR1 is LGHNA and CDR2 is YSLEER. V lost 2 bases, J lost 5 bases, and 10 bases lay in between. CDR3 size: 14 residues. In DNA, the CDR3 is TGCGCCAGCAGCCAACGGGGGGCCCACAATGAGCAGTTCTTC. This encodes CASSQRGAHNEQFF.

This clonotype was seen only a few times. The V gene is TRBV7-2, the J gene TRBJ2-4; D possibly matches TRBD1 or TRBD2 (5 bases each). The CDR3 has 14 residues. The germline V and J ends were trimmed by 8 bases and 0 bases, with 11 bases remaining between them. From germline, CDR1 is SGHTA and CDR2 FQGNSA. The CDR3, as DNA: TGTGCCAGCGGGTTGAGGGGAGCCAAAAACATTCAGTACTTC. This sequence encodes CASGLRGAKNIQYF.

There are a few counts of this clonotype. The chain joins TRBV25-1 to TRBJ2-2; D tentatively fits TRBD1 or TRBD2 (5 bases each). This CDR3 has 15 residues. Germline V lookup: CDR1 MGHDK, CDR2 SYGVNS. Trimming stripped 4 bases from V and 3 bases from J, with 12 bases between. The CDR3 sequence: CASSGPGTYTGELFF. In DNA, the CDR3 is TGTGCCAGCAGTGGGCCCGGGACCTACACCGGGGAGCTGTTTTTT.

In this sample, this clonotype turned up many times. V usage is TRBV9 and J usage is TRBJ1-2, with D possibly matching TRBD1 (5 bases). The length of the CDR3 is 14 residues. The germline CDR1 and CDR2 sequences are SGDLS and YYNGEE. The germline V and J ends were trimmed by 4 bases and 4 bases, with 14 bases remaining between them. CDR3 nucleotide sequence: TGTGCCAGCAGCCCCGGGGACGGTTCCTATGGCTACACCTTC. It translates to CASSPGDGSYGYTF.

This clonotype was recorded a few times. V gene TRBV5-1 combines with J gene TRBJ2-3; no clear D gene. The CDR3 is 14 amino acids. The V end was cut by 0 bases, the J end by 4 bases, with 9 bases between. In germline, CDR1 is SGHRS, CDR2 YFSETQ. CDR3 sequence reads: CASSLGGFADTQYF. The CDR3 DNA is TGCGCCAGCAGCTTGGGAGGTTTCGCAGATACGCAGTATTTT.

The chain combines TRBV6-5 with TRBJ2-7; D is unclear. CDR3 length: 16 amino acids. The V gene lost 0 bases and the J gene lost 2 bases, with 14 bases spanning the gap. The germline CDR1 and CDR2 sequences are MNHEY and SVGAGI. CDR3 nucleotide sequence: TGTGCCAGCAGTTACTCGAAAGGTTACCCCACCTACGAGCAGTACTTC. Its protein product is CASSYSKGYPTYEQYF.

The V call is TRBV7-6, the J call TRBJ2-5, with TRBD1 matching 7 bases. The CDR3 is 15 amino acids. The germline gives CDR1 SGHVS, CDR2 FNYEAQ. V was pared by 2 bases and J by 1 base, with 4 bases of the junction left unmatched. DNA for the CDR3: TGTGCCAGCAGCTTACAATCAGGGGGCCAAGAGACCCAGTACTTC. Translating it yields CASSLQSGGQETQYF. Supplemented by reference TRBV7-6 and TRBJ2-5, the full variable domain reads GAGVSQSPRYKVTKRGQDVALRCDPISGHVSLYWYRQALGQGPEFLTYFNYEAQQDKSGLPNDRFSAERPEGSISTLTIQRTEQRDSAMYRCASSLQSGGQETQYFGPGTRLLVL.

This clonotype showed up just a few times. The chain employs TRBV7-2 and TRBJ2-5; D remains unclear. V lost 5 bases, J lost 5 bases, and 12 bases lay in between. The CDR3 spans 13 residues. Germline V gives CDR1 SGHTA, CDR2 FQGNSA. The CDR3 DNA reads TGTGCCAGCAGCCGGGCGATTGGGGAGACCCAGTACTTC. It translates to CASSRAIGETQYF.

For the CDR3, the DNA is TGTGCCAGCAGCCAAGATCCGGCTGGCAGGAGAACCTACGAGCAGTACTTC. Its translation is CASSQDPAGRRTYEQYF. The chain uses TRBV4-2 and TRBJ2-7; D gene ambiguous. The CDR3 consists of 17 residues. V lost 0 bases and J 2 bases, leaving 17 bases between the germline ends. Germline CDR1 and CDR2: LGHNA and YNFKEQ.

This chain joins TRBV7-2 and TRBJ1-2; 10 nucleotides match TRBD1. The CDR3 is 16 amino acids. Germline assignment: CDR1 SGHTA and CDR2 FQGNSA. Trimming removed 5 bases from V and 3 bases from J; junction bases left unmatched: 9. CDR3 loop: CASSIRQGAGDYGYTF. The CDR3 nucleotides are TGTGCCAGCAGCATACGACAGGGGGCGGGGGACTATGGCTACACCTTC. The complete variable domain, with remaining parts taken from reference TRBV7-2 and TRBJ1-2, reads GAGVSQSPSNKVTEKGKDVELRCDPISGHTALYWYRQSLGQGLEFLIYFQGNSAPDKSGLPSDRFSAERTGGSVSTLTIQRTQQEDSAVYLCASSIRQGAGDYGYTFGSGTRLTVV.

This clonotype was detected a few times. This rearrangement joins TRBV4-2 to TRBJ1-5, with D uncertain. V was trimmed by 0 bases and J by 8 bases, leaving 5 bases between them. CDR1 and CDR2 from the germline V gene are LGHNA and YNFKEQ. The CDR3 totals 12 residues. CDR3 bases: TGTGCCAGCAGCCAAGATTCCAAGCCCCAGCATTTT. As protein: CASSQDSKPQHF.

The chain combines TRBV5-1 with TRBJ2-7; no clear D gene. Germline assignment: CDR1 SGHRS and CDR2 YFSETQ. The CDR3 is 13 amino acids. Trimming removed 0 bases from V and 5 bases from J, with 9 bases in between. DNA for the CDR3: TGCGCCAGCAGCTTGGACTCGGGTAACGAGCAGTACGTC. It specifies CASSLDSGNEQYV.

This clonotype appeared a few times. The CDR3 DNA is TGTGCCAGCAGCTTTAGCGGGGGGGCCTACCTTGTTGAGCTGTTTTTT. As protein: CASSFSGGAYLVELFF. The J gene is TRBJ2-2, the V gene TRBV7-2, with 11 bases matching TRBD2. This CDR3 has 16 amino acids. The germline V gene has CDR1 SGHTA and CDR2 FQGNSA. V gave up 3 bases and J gave up 11 bases; unmatched junction bases: 11.

This clonotype was found a few times. The chain has TRBV15 and TRBJ2-3; possible D gene TRBD2, 5 bases. The CDR3 has 16 amino acids. V was pared by 5 bases and J by 4 bases, with 19 bases between. Germline V gene data show CDR1 as LNHNV and CDR2 as YYDKDF (reference sequence). The CDR3 bases are TGTGCCACCAGCGCTAGGAGCGGCCTCCGGGCAGATACGCAGTATTTT. It encodes CATSARSGLRADTQYF.

This clonotype has more than one count but fewer than ten. The chain combines TRBV10-3 with TRBJ1-5; 12 bases match TRBD1. With V trimmed by 10 bases and J by 7 bases, 11 bases remained unmatched. The length of the CDR3 is 15 residues. Germline V CDR1 and CDR2: ENHRY, SYGVKD. Here the CDR3 DNA reads TGTGCCAGCTCCGGGACAGGGGGCACTCACCAGCCCCAGCATTTT. Protein sequence: CASSGTGGTHQPQHF.

This clonotype turned up a few times. The chain combines TRBV20-1 with TRBJ2-7, with D unresolved. The ends were cut back, 1 base at V and 0 bases at J, with 7 bases in the middle. Germline CDR1 and CDR2: DFQATT and SNEGSKA (reference sequence). This CDR3 has 13 residues. The DNA of the CDR3 is TGCAGTGCTAGAGTTGGGGTCTCCTACGAGCAGTACTTC. This sequence encodes CSARVGVSYEQYF.

There are a few counts of this clonotype. CDR3 coding DNA: TGCAGTGCGCCGACGCAGGGATATGGGCAGTATTTT. The encoded protein is CSAPTQGYGQYF. The chain is built from TRBV20-1 and TRBJ2-3; possible D gene TRBD1, 5 bases. Trimming took 6 bases from V and 11 from J, leaving 18 bases between them. Germline-derived CDR1 and CDR2 are DFQATT and SNEGSKA (reference sequence). This CDR3 contains 12 residues.

V usage is TRBV6-1 and J usage is TRBJ1-1; no firm D call. V lost 4 bases and J lost 10, with 13 bases in between. Looked up from germline, CDR1 is MNHNS and CDR2 is SASEGT. This CDR3 comprises 12 residues. CDR3 protein: CASSVGSHRAFF. The CDR3, as DNA: TGTGCCAGCAGTGTCGGGTCCCATCGAGCTTTCTTT.

This clonotype was seen only a few times. The genes are TRBV30 and TRBJ2-3; the match to TRBD2 covers 9 bases. Germline V CDR1 and CDR2: GTSNPN, SVGIG (reference sequence). V shed 4 bases and J 11 bases; nucleotides not matched to a gene: 19. The CDR3 sequence is 16 residues long. CDR3: CAWILEAGGHYGVQYF. For the CDR3, the DNA is TGTGCCTGGATTCTTGAGGCGGGGGGGCATTATGGGGTGCAGTATTTT.

This clonotype appeared a few times. The chain uses TRBV20-1 and TRBJ1-2; 7 nucleotides align to TRBD1. CDR3 length: 13 residues. Germline CDR1 is DFQATT and CDR2 is SNEGSKA (reference sequence). The V segment lost 4 bases and the J segment 4 bases; nucleotides outside the gene matches: 6. This CDR3 is CSAKTGAGYGYTF. The CDR3 bases are TGCAGTGCTAAAACAGGGGCGGGCTATGGCTACACCTTC.

V is TRBV7-2 and J is TRBJ2-3, with TRBD1 matching 8 bases. Trimming took 5 bases from V and 1 from J; bases not matched to a gene: 5. Germline V lookup: CDR1 SGHTA, CDR2 FQGNSA. This CDR3 region has 15 residues. CDR3 in DNA: TGTGCCAGCAGCCAGGGGGCTATACGCACAGATACGCAGTATTTT. Protein product: CASSQGAIRTDTQYF.

The V gene is TRBV5-4, the J gene TRBJ1-3; D is unclear. Between the trimmed V and J ends, which lost 1 base and 1 base, there was a span of 9 bases. There are 15 residues in the CDR3. Germline CDR1 reads SGHNT; CDR2 reads YYREEE (reference sequence). As DNA, the CDR3 is TGTGCCAGCAGCTTGTCGGGCCTATCTGGAAACACCATATATTTT. This sequence encodes CASSLSGLSGNTIYF.

This rearrangement joins TRBV5-1 to TRBJ2-2; D ambiguous. V was pared by 6 bases and J by 1 base, with 7 bases between. Germline loops: CDR1 SGHRS, CDR2 YFSETQ. CDR3 length: 13 residues. The chain's CDR3 is CASNSQNTGELFF. In nucleotides, the CDR3 is TGCGCCAGCAACAGCCAGAACACCGGGGAGCTGTTTTTT.